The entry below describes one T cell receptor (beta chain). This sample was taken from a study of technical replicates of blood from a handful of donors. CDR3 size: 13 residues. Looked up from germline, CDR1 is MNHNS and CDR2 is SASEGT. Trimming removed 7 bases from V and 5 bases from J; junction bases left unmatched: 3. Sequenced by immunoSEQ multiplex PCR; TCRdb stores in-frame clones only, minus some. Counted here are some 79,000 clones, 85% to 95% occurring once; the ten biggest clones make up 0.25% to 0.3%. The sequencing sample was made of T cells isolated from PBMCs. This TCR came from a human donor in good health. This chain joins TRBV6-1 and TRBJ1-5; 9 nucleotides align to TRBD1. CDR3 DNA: TGTGCCAGCAAACAGGGGGCCTATCAGCCCCAGCATTTT. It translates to CASKQGAYQPQHF.